This T cell receptor beta chain derives from a study of blood T cell repertoires in COVID-19. Here immunoSEQ multiplex PCR was the method, and the copy in TCRdb shows in-frame clones only, minus some. This table holds under 300,000 clones, approximately 90% found once. This clone was found a few times. Clinical history reported by participants formed the basis on which cohorts were assigned. Two negative PCRs, clearance, or symptom resolution characterized the recovered Cohort 3 donors. This clonotype was sampled from a man aged 35-49 years who had recovered from COVID-19. The sequenced material came from PBMCs or T cells enriched from blood (not recorded which).

The CDR3 sequence: CASRQVLNTEAFF. For the CDR3, the DNA is TGTGCCAGCAGACAGGTTTTGAACACTGAAGCTTTCTTT. The rearrangement links TRBV28 to TRBJ1-1; D is perhaps TRBD1 (5 bases). The V gene lost 6 bases and the J gene lost 0 bases, with 8 bases spanning the gap. The CDR3 length is 13 residues. Germline CDR1 and CDR2: MDHEN and SYDVKM.